This passage covers 14 T cell receptor beta chains from one sample sequenced in a study of shared clonotypes between healthy human individuals. The protocol was immunoSEQ multiplex PCR, while the TCRdb copy is restricted to in-frame clones and leaves out a portion. Of around 1.4 million clones in the sample, 98% were seen once. Source material: naive CD4+ T cells sorted from blood. Subset defined: CD45RA+ positively selected. These receptor sequences come from a man younger than 40 in good health.

This chain connects TRBV23-1 to TRBJ2-3; no clear D. TRBV23-1 is noted as an ORF with a role that remains uncertain. The CDR3 sequence is 18 residues long. Trimming stripped 2 bases from V and 3 bases from J, with 21 bases between. CDR3 bases: TGCGCCAGCAGTCAAAACGCTTGCACAGCGCGCATTACAGATACGCAGTATTTT. Encoded protein: CASSQNACTARITDTQYF.

The genes are TRBV7-2 and TRBJ2-3, with D possibly TRBD2 on 6 matching bases. Looked up from germline, CDR1 is SGHTA and CDR2 is FQGNSA. CDR3 size: 18 residues. The V gene lost 2 bases and the J gene lost 2 bases, with 20 bases spanning the gap. The CDR3 here is CASSLRSSARQYTDTQYF. CDR3 bases: TGTGCCAGCAGCTTAAGGTCTAGCGCACGCCAATACACAGATACGCAGTATTTT.

V is TRBV4-1 and J is TRBJ1-1; the match to TRBD1 covers 7 bases. J gave up 4 bases and V 1 base, and 9 bases lay outside the gene matches. Germline V gives CDR1 MGHRA, CDR2 YSYEKL. There are 16 residues in the CDR3. CDR3 sequence: CASSQGPARGPTEAFF. In nucleotides, the CDR3 is TGCGCCAGCAGCCAAGGGCCGGCGAGGGGGCCCACTGAAGCTTTCTTT.

This rearrangement joins TRBV5-8 to TRBJ2-4; D gene unclear. The CDR3 has 17 amino acids. Germline V gene sequence: CDR1 SGHTS, CDR2 YDEGEE. V shed 1 base and J shed 3 bases, with 17 bases lying between them. This chain's CDR3 is CASSLWAVRLGKNIQYF. For the CDR3, the DNA is TGTGCCAGCAGCTTGTGGGCCGTGAGGTTAGGCAAAAACATTCAGTACTTC.

The chain combines TRBV27 with TRBJ1-2; D is unresolved. The CDR3 has 15 residues. V was pared by 6 bases and J by 7 bases, with 21 bases between. Germline V gene sequence: CDR1 MNHEY, CDR2 SMNVEV (reference sequence). CDR3 coding DNA: TGTGCCAGCAGACCCACTGGCAGAGCCGCGGGTGGCTACACCTTC. Protein product: CASRPTGRAAGGYTF.

V usage is TRBV7-9 and J usage is TRBJ1-5; 7 positions agree with TRBD1. V shed 1 base, J shed 8 bases, and the junction held 11 bases outside the gene matches. The germline V gene encodes CDR1 SEHNR and CDR2 FQNEAQ (reference sequence). This CDR3 is 16 amino acids long. CDR3 DNA: TGTGCCAGCAGCTTAGATGGCGGGACAGCCCGAGAGCCCCAGCATTTT. Amino acids: CASSLDGGTAREPQHF.

The V gene is TRBV27, the J gene TRBJ1-1, with a possible D match to TRBD1 (6 bases). Looked up from germline, CDR1 is MNHEY and CDR2 is SMNVEV (reference sequence). With 2 bases removed from V and 1 base from J, the gap between germline ends came to 14 bases. The length of the CDR3 is 16 residues. The CDR3 DNA sequence: TGTGCCAGCAGTTTACTCCAGGGGTCTTGGAACACTGAAGCTTTCTTT. This encodes CASSLLQGSWNTEAFF.

J is TRBJ2-7 and V is TRBV10-3; 12 bases align to TRBD2. Germline CDR1 ENHRY, CDR2 SYGVKD. V gave up 8 bases and J gave up 1 base; unmatched junction bases: 9. The CDR3 contains 16 residues. In nucleotides, the CDR3 is TGTGCCATCGCCCCTACTAGCGGGAGGTCGTCCTACGAGCAGTACTTC. Translated, it gives CAIAPTSGRSSYEQYF.

The count of this clone is one. The V gene is TRBV27, the J gene TRBJ2-1; 8 nucleotides line up with TRBD1. The CDR3 is 16 amino acids. The V segment lost 1 base and the J segment 5 bases; nucleotides outside the gene matches: 7. Germline V lookup: CDR1 MNHEY, CDR2 SMNVEV (reference sequence). The CDR3: CASSLFAQGGHNEQFF. CDR3 DNA sequence: TGTGCCAGCAGTTTATTCGCACAGGGGGGACACAATGAGCAGTTCTTC.

This chain links TRBV10-2 with TRBJ2-7; D is tentatively TRBD1 or TRBD2 (5 bases each). The germline V and J ends were trimmed by 0 bases and 2 bases, with 8 bases remaining between them. CDR3 length equals 14 residues. Germline CDR1 reads WSHSY; CDR2 reads SAAADI. CDR3 sequence: CASSESGTPYEQYF. CDR3 in DNA: TGCGCCAGCAGTGAGTCCGGGACGCCCTACGAGCAGTACTTC.

The genes are TRBV11-1 and TRBJ2-1; 8 nucleotides line up with TRBD1. This CDR3 has 16 amino acids. The trim removed 2 bases at V and 1 base at J, leaving 4 bases unmatched. Germline loops: CDR1 SGHAT, CDR2 FQDESV (reference sequence). CDR3 sequence: CASSLRQGLSYNEQFF. DNA for the CDR3: TGTGCCAGCAGCTTACGACAGGGGCTATCCTACAATGAGCAGTTCTTC.

To note about this clone: Other DNA sequences within the sample encode an identical CDR3. The rearrangement links TRBV7-2 to TRBJ1-3; tentatively, D is TRBD1 (5 bases). V shed 1 base and J shed 0 bases, with 7 bases lying between them. Germline CDR1 reads SGHTA; CDR2 reads FQGNSA. This CDR3 spans 15 amino acids. The CDR3 DNA reads TGTGCCAGCAGCTTAGGAAGGGGCTCTGGAAACACCATATATTTT. Amino acid sequence: CASSLGRGSGNTIYF. The complete variable domain, with remaining parts taken from reference TRBV7-2 and TRBJ1-3, reads GAGVSQSPSNKVTEKGKDVELRCDPISGHTALYWYRQSLGQGLEFLIYFQGNSAPDKSGLPSDRFSAERTGGSVSTLTIQRTQQEDSAVYLCASSLGRGSGNTIYFGEGSWLTVV.

The chain employs TRBV7-3 and TRBJ2-3, with 9 bases lining up with TRBD2. The germline V gene encodes CDR1 SGHTA and CDR2 FQGTGA. Trimming took 6 bases from V and 4 from J; bases not matched to a gene: 5. The length of the CDR3 is 14 residues. The CDR3 region is CASRFSGSSDTQYF. The DNA of the CDR3 is TGTGCCAGCAGATTTAGCGGGAGCTCAGATACGCAGTATTTT.

The V gene is TRBV10-2, the J gene TRBJ2-5; 8 nucleotides match TRBD2. CDR3 size: 15 residues. V lost 4 bases and J lost 5; bases outside the gene matches: 9. Germline-derived CDR1 and CDR2 are WSHSY and SAAADI. CDR3: CASSVKRESWETQYF. CDR3 coding DNA: TGCGCCAGCAGTGTAAAGCGGGAGAGCTGGGAGACCCAGTACTTC.